A single sample is the source of the 2 T cell receptor beta chains below, sequenced in a study of blood T cell repertoires in COVID-19 (dated by TCRdb to about 2020). The library was made by the immunoSEQ multiplex PCR assay. In TCRdb, the immuneACCESS table is reduced to in-frame sequences with V and J assigned. These tables do not hold every clone; where another copy was compared, an unresolved V gene accounts for under half, and the others remain unexplained. The sample yields some 140,000 clones; under 90% were counted once. Of the sample, 2.4% falls within the top ten clones. The specimen sequenced was PBMCs or T cells enriched from blood (not recorded which). These receptors all stem from a middle-aged man with acute COVID-19.

V usage is TRBV9 and J usage is TRBJ2-2; perhaps TRBD1 as D (6 bases). CDR1 is SGDLS and CDR2 is YYNGEE in the germline V gene. V was clipped by 2 bases and J by 3 bases, with 11 bases between them. CDR3 length: 15 amino acids. The DNA for the CDR3 is TGTGCCAGCAGCGTGACAGGTGGGGACACCGGGGAGCTGTTTTTT. The encoded protein is CASSVTGGDTGELFF. Full variable domain (rest looked up from reference TRBV9 and TRBJ2-2): DSGVTQTPKHLITATGQRVTLRCSPRSGDLSVYWYQQSLDQGLQFLIQYYNGEERAKGNILERFSAQQFPDLHSELNLSSLELGDSALYFCASSVTGGDTGELFFGEGSRLTVL.

This clone turned up a few times. V and J are TRBV2 and TRBJ2-3; tentatively, D is TRBD2 (6 bases). The CDR3 is 13 residues long. The V end was cut by 4 bases, the J end by 8 bases, with 13 bases between. CDR1 is SNHLY and CDR2 is FYNNEI in the germline V gene. CDR3 bases: TGTGCCAGCAGTGGAACCGAGCGGGCTACGCAGTATTTT. Translation gives CASSGTERATQYF.